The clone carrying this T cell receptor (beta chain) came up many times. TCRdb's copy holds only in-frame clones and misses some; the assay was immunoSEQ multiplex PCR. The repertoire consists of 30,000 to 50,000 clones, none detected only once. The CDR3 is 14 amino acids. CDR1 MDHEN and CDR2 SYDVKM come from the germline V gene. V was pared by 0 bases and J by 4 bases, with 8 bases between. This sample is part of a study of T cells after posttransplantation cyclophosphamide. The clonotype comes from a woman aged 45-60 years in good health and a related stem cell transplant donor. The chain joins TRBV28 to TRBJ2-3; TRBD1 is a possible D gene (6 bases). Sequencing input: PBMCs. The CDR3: CASSLWGAPDTQYF. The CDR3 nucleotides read TGTGCCAGCAGTTTATGGGGGGCCCCAGATACGCAGTATTTT.